The sequence of this T cell receptor (beta chain) was determined in a study of blood T cell repertoires in COVID-19. Study information: Acute and convalescent COVID-19 samples came from the United States, Italy and Spain.

The V and J ends lost 6 bases and 2 bases respectively, with 13 bases between them. The germline V gene encodes CDR1 MRHNA and CDR2 SNTAGT. CDR3 size: 14 residues. Sequencing used immunoSEQ multiplex PCR; TCRdb keeps in-frame clones, though not all of them. The sample consists of roughly 330,000 clones, around nine tenths of them appearing once. Participant age was about 18 to 89 years, and participants resided in 24 US areas. This clonotype was sampled from a woman aged 30 to 39 who had recovered from COVID-19. J is TRBJ1-2 and V is TRBV6-4, with D tentatively TRBD1 (5 bases). Sequenced sample: PBMCs or T cells enriched from blood (not recorded which). Here the CDR3 reads CASRPGPSNYGYTF. The CDR3 bases are TGTGCCAGCAGGCCAGGGCCTTCGAACTATGGCTACACCTTC.